The present T cell receptor beta chain was sequenced within a study of blood T cell repertoires in COVID-19. At the level of the study: T cells, B-cell-depleted T cells, or PBMCs provided the cDNA or gDNA that served as material.

Data came from immunoSEQ multiplex PCR; TCRdb stores just in-frame clones and leaves some out. The sample contains under 200,000 clones, 80% to 90% of which appear only once. V lost 8 bases to trimming and J lost 0 bases; unmatched junction nucleotides: 4. The V gene's germline CDR1 is LNHDA and CDR2 SQIVND (reference sequence). The CDR3 length is 14 residues. The clonotype comes from a woman older than 75 with acute or convalescent COVID-19. The J gene is TRBJ2-4, the V gene TRBV19, with 7 bases aligning to TRBD2. The specimen was peripheral blood. DNA for the CDR3: TGTGCCAGTGCAGCGGGGTTAGCCAAAAACATTCAGTACTTC. Translating it yields CASAAGLAKNIQYF.